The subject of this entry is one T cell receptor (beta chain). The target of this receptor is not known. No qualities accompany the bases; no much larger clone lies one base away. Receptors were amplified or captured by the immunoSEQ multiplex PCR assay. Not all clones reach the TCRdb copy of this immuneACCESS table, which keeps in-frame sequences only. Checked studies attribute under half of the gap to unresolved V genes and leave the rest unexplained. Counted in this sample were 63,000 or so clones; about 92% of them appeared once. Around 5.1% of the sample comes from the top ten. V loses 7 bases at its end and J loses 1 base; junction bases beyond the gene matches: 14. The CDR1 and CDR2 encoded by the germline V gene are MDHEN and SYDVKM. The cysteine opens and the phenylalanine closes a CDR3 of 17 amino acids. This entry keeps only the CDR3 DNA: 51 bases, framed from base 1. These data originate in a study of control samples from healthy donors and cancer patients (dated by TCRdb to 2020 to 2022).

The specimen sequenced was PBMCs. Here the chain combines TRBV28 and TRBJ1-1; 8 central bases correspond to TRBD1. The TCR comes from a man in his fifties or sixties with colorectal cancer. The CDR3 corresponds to CASTKTGAFARNTEAFF. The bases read TGTGCCAGCACGAAGACAGGGGCCTTTGCTAGGAACACTGAAGCTTTCTTT.